The subject of this entry is one T cell receptor (beta chain). The entry originates in a study of CD8 T cells in Susac syndrome. Random hexamers were used to reverse transcribe 0.5 to 1 ug of RNA. One entry per CDR3 protein results from TCRdb running MiXCR on the immunoSEQ multiplex PCR reads. The sample consists of tens of thousands of distinct CDR3 sequences, around 92% of them appearing once. Germline assignment: CDR1 LGHDT and CDR2 YNNKEL (reference sequence). Losses at the gene ends were 0 bases for V and 4 bases for J; bases not matched to a gene: 3. The CDR3 runs to 15 residues. The rearrangement joins TRBV3-1 to TRBJ2-7; 10 nucleotides line up with TRBD1. This receptor was obtained from a human donor in good health. Material for sequencing was CD8+ T cells from PBMCs. CDR3 nucleotide sequence: TGTGCCAGCAGCCAAGATTGGGGACAGGGGTACGAGCAGTACTTC. Translating it yields CASSQDWGQGYEQYF.